The 4 T cell receptor beta chains given below trace back to one sample, sequenced in a study of a mutant IDH1 vaccine in newly diagnosed glioma. The method was immunoSEQ multiplex PCR; TCRdb's version includes in-frame clones alone and lacks a portion of them. The table records around 60,000 clones, around four fifths of them present only once. Stated time point: week 35, safety follow-up. Each vaccine dose was 300 ug of mutant IDH1 20-mer peptide, with topical imiquimod. No antigens are known for them. This specimen was PBMCs, taken from a glioma patient whose treatment included an IDH1 peptide vaccine. The receptor set was obtained from a man in his thirties or forties with glioma.

The chain is built from TRBV7-6 and TRBJ2-1; 10 bases fit TRBD2. This CDR3 contains 16 residues. V dropped 5 bases and J dropped 1; count of bases not matched to a gene: 5. CDR1 and CDR2 (germline): SGHVS, FNYEAQ. The CDR3: CASSGGTSVSYNEQFF. For the CDR3, the DNA is TGTGCCAGCAGCGGGGGGACTAGCGTTTCCTACAATGAGCAGTTCTTC. The variable domain in full, with the rest retrieved from reference TRBV7-6 and TRBJ2-1, is GAGVSQSPRYKVTKRGQDVALRCDPISGHVSLYWYRQALGQGPEFLTYFNYEAQQDKSGLPNDRFSAERPEGSISTLTIQRTEQRDSAMYRCASSGGTSVSYNEQFFGPGTRLTVL.

The V gene is TRBV19, the J gene TRBJ1-5; no clear D. Germline CDR1 LNHDA, CDR2 SQIVND (reference sequence). V lost 5 bases to trimming and J lost 0 bases, with 11 bases between them. The CDR3 runs 15 residues. The CDR3 coding sequence is TGTGCCAGTAGTGCTAGGGCCCATAGCAATCAGCCCCAGCATTTT. Its translation: CASSARAHSNQPQHF.

The chain uses TRBV13 and TRBJ1-2; D is undetermined. Trimming stripped 0 bases from V and 4 bases from J, with 9 bases between. This CDR3 spans 14 amino acids. Per the germline V gene, CDR1 is PRHDT and CDR2 is FYEKMQ (reference sequence). The CDR3 DNA reads as TGTGCCAGCAGCTTAGGCCTGAGCAGCTATGGCTACACCTTC. The encoded protein is CASSLGLSSYGYTF.

This clone was seen a single time. The CDR3 nucleotides are TGTGCCAGCAGCTTGGAGGCTAGCGGGGTCGGGAATGAGCAGTTCTTC. Residues: CASSLEASGVGNEQFF. The gene calls are TRBV5-4 and TRBJ2-1; 9 positions match TRBD2. Looked up from germline, CDR1 is SGHNT and CDR2 is YYREEE (reference sequence). After removal of 0 bases from V and 7 bases from J, the junction contained 8 bases not matched to a gene. The CDR3 has 16 residues.